This T cell receptor (beta chain) was identified during a study of blood T cell repertoires in COVID-19 (TCRdb year 2020). Background for the entire study: Samples covering the acute and convalescent phases of COVID-19 were provided by collaborators in the United States, Italy and Spain. Samples came from the ongoing ImmuneRACE study (first 160 participants) plus 1,254 subjects from 6 global collaborators. The dataset comprised deeply sampled blood TCRbeta repertoires from subjects exposed to, actively infected with, or recovered from COVID-19. The sample metadata nearly always contained a de-identified subject ID, COVID-19 status, age in years and sex. The repertoires were released in a freely available public database intended as a resource for research on the immune response to SARS-CoV-2. The prospective study material was composed of cDNA or gDNA derived from T cells, B-cell-depleted T cells, or PBMCs. Where HLA class I and class II types were available, the types were taken from metadata supplied by the sample provider, not from assay-based typing.

The investigation overall reported the following: How much clinical and demographic metadata was included differed by source and by participant, and the metadata was provided uncurated.

TCRbeta CDR3 regions were amplified from genomic DNA using the immunoSEQ Assay, a bias-controlled multiplex PCR. Under the source paper's analysis protocol: The number of nucleated cells in each sample was estimated from the amplification of reference gene primers within the assay. To quantify the absolute abundance of each unique TCRbeta CDR3 rearrangement, sequence reads were collapsed and filtered. For each sample, productive Simpson clonality was calculated as the square root of Simpson's diversity index across productive rearrangements. The table was pulled from immuneACCESS by TCRdb, which kept in-frame rearrangements only. Such tables lose some clones; where checked, under half of the loss comes from unresolved V genes, and the rest has no known cause. V and J calls and clone size follow that table, whereas D and trimming were derived from the DNA. For this sample there are under 45,000 clones; around 82% appear just once. Under 55% of the sample goes to the ten largest clones.

V was cut back by 0 bases and J by 1 base, leaving a gap of 9 bases between them. CDR1 and CDR2, looked up from the germline V gene, are SGHRS and YFSETQ. From the cysteine up to the phenylalanine, the CDR3 has a length of 15 residues. Only the CDR3 portion is preserved as DNA: 45 bases, with reading frame beginning at the first base. Worth noting for this clone: Its antigen is not yet known. No base-level quality is on record; no much larger clone is a single base apart.

Whole blood was collected in K2EDTA tubes by collaborating institutions according to the institutions' own protocols. For TCRbeta analysis, collaborators shipped samples as frozen whole blood, isolated PBMCs, or DNA extracted from either of those sample types. The V and J genes are TRBV5-1 and TRBJ2-3, and TRBD1 may be the D gene, going by 6 matching bases. This receptor was identified in a woman of 80 years or more with active or convalescent COVID-19. Sequences were obtained from peripheral blood. The CDR3 sequence is CASSLGRGGTDTQYF. The nucleotide sequence is TGCGCCAGCAGCTTGGGCAGGGGAGGCACAGATACGCAGTATTTT.